Shown below are 25 T cell receptor beta chains from a single sample sequenced in a study of shared clonotypes between healthy human individuals. Clones were read by immunoSEQ multiplex PCR, and TCRdb kept only the in-frame ones, dropping some. The data show roughly 2,300,000 clones, 92% seen once. The sample comprised naive CD4+ T cells from PBMCs. Subset in this sample: CD45RA+ positively selected. Every receptor here comes from a man aged 18-30 years in good health. Some clones in this sample may be carry-over from other donors' samples.

The chain is built from TRBV7-3 and TRBJ2-2, with 9 bases identical to TRBD2. CDR3 length: 15 residues. The germline V gene encodes CDR1 SGHTA and CDR2 FQGTGA. Germline trimming cut 5 bases from V and 3 bases from J; bases unmatched to any gene: 4. The CDR3 bases are TGTGCCAGCAGCGCCTTAGCGGGAGACACCGGGGAGCTGTTTTTT. This codes for CASSALAGDTGELFF.

This clone occurred once. In the same sample, other DNA sequences code for this CDR3. This rearrangement joins TRBV20-1 to TRBJ2-5; unclear D gene. Germline V lookup: CDR1 DFQATT, CDR2 SNEGSKA (reference sequence). The CDR3 extends over 10 amino acids. With 2 bases removed from V and 4 bases from J, the gap between germline ends came to 2 bases. CDR3 nucleotides: TGCAGTGCTAGAAGAGAGACCCAGTACTTC. Its translation is CSARRETQYF.

This chain joins TRBV27 and TRBJ2-1; no clear D gene. Germline V CDR1 and CDR2: MNHEY, SMNVEV (reference sequence). Trimming removed 6 bases from V and 0 bases from J, with 12 bases in between. This CDR3 has 15 residues. Here the CDR3 reads CASSLRPPSYNEQFF. CDR3 DNA: TGTGCCAGCAGCTTGCGGCCCCCCTCCTACAATGAGCAGTTCTTC.

The CDR3 DNA is TGTGCCAGCAGCTCCCTCAGCGGGAGGGACAATGAGCAGTTCTTC. This sequence encodes CASSSLSGRDNEQFF. V and J are TRBV7-7 and TRBJ2-1, with 10 positions matching TRBD2. Germline-derived CDR1 and CDR2 are SSHAT and FNYEAQ (reference sequence). CDR3 size: 15 residues. V was clipped by 4 bases and J by 5 bases; unmatched bases: 5.

This chain uses TRBV7-2 with TRBJ2-7; 7 bases align to TRBD2. The germline gives CDR1 SGHTA, CDR2 FQGNSA. V gave up 4 bases and J gave up 2 bases; unmatched junction bases: 5. The CDR3 runs 14 residues. Here the CDR3 DNA reads TGTGCCAGCAGCTCACCGGGGACTACCTACGAGCAGTACTTC. This codes for CASSSPGTTYEQYF. The full variable domain, completed using reference TRBV7-2 and TRBJ2-7, is GAGVSQSPSNKVTEKGKDVELRCDPISGHTALYWYRQSLGQGLEFLIYFQGNSAPDKSGLPSDRFSAERTGGSVSTLTIQRTQQEDSAVYLCASSSPGTTYEQYFGPGTRLTVT.

This clone was observed a single time. V and J are TRBV28 and TRBJ1-5, with D possibly matching TRBD1 (5 bases). The CDR3 is 14 amino acids. V lost 10 bases to trimming and J lost 5 bases, with 18 bases between them. In germline, CDR1 is MDHEN, CDR2 SYDVKM. The CDR3 nucleotides read TGTGCCATATACGGGACGTCGGGTTATCAGCCCCAGCATTTT. It specifies CAIYGTSGYQPQHF.

The J gene is TRBJ2-7, the V gene TRBV5-1; no reliable D call. The V gene lost 6 bases and the J gene lost 3 bases, with 13 bases spanning the gap. The CDR3 is 13 amino acids. Germline V gene lookup returns CDR1 SGHRS and CDR2 YFSETQ. As DNA, the CDR3 is TGCGCCAGCACGAACAGTTCTTTCTACGAGCAGTACTTC. Its protein is CASTNSSFYEQYF.

The chain couples TRBV9 to TRBJ1-4, with TRBD1 matching over 7 bases. There are 15 residues in the CDR3. With 3 bases clipped from V and 4 bases from J, the junction kept 6 bases outside the gene matches. The V gene's germline CDR1 is SGDLS and CDR2 YYNGEE. The CDR3, as DNA: TGTGCCAGCAGCGAGACAGGGCGCATTAATGAAAAACTGTTTTTT. It translates to CASSETGRINEKLFF.

V and J are TRBV5-6 and TRBJ2-5; weak D call: TRBD1 (5 bases). This CDR3 contains 16 residues. The V and J ends lost 1 base and 0 bases respectively, with 13 bases between them. CDR1 and CDR2 from the germline V gene are SGHDT and YYEEEE. CDR3: CASSLLTAGHQETQYF. CDR3 sequence (DNA): TGTGCCAGCAGCTTGTTGACAGCCGGGCACCAAGAGACCCAGTACTTC.

The genes are TRBV19 and TRBJ1-2; a weak D match, TRBD1 (6 bases). Trimming stripped 3 bases from V and 3 bases from J, with 11 bases between. CDR1 is LNHDA and CDR2 is SQIVND in the germline V gene (reference sequence). The CDR3 contains 14 residues. The CDR3 nucleotides are TGTGCCAGTAGTATCAGGTACAGGGACTATGGCTACACCTTC. Encoded protein: CASSIRYRDYGYTF.

The chain joins TRBV18 to TRBJ2-6; D gene uncertain. V was trimmed by 3 bases and J by 2 bases, leaving 20 bases between them. This CDR3 has 19 residues. Germline CDR1 reads KGHSH; CDR2 reads LQKENI. The CDR3 region is CASSPQSRAPLTGANVLTF. DNA for the CDR3: TGTGCCAGCTCACCTCAGAGTCGGGCCCCCCTGACTGGGGCCAACGTCCTGACTTTC.

The chain links TRBV5-1 to TRBJ1-1, with D perhaps matching TRBD1 (6 bases). The V and J ends lost 1 base and 0 bases respectively, with 10 bases between them. This CDR3 spans 15 amino acids. Germline V gene data show CDR1 as SGHRS and CDR2 as YFSETQ. CDR3 coding DNA: TGCGCCAGCAGCTTGCAGACAGGCATGAACACTGAAGCTTTCTTT. Amino acids: CASSLQTGMNTEAFF.

The chain employs TRBV27 and TRBJ2-2; D is ambiguous. CDR1 is MNHEY, CDR2 SMNVEV, per germline (reference sequence). The CDR3 spans 16 residues. V was trimmed by 0 bases and J by 5 bases, leaving 13 bases between them. CDR3 sequence reads: CASSLSNGHRTGELFF. The DNA of the CDR3 is TGTGCCAGCAGTTTATCCAATGGGCATAGGACCGGGGAGCTGTTTTTT.

This clone is a singleton in its sample. V gene TRBV28 combines with J gene TRBJ2-3, with D unresolved. V was shortened by 7 bases and J by 6 bases, with 14 bases between the two germline ends. Germline CDR1 MDHEN, CDR2 SYDVKM. This CDR3 region has 13 residues. The CDR3, as DNA: TGTGCCAGCACCCCAAGGAGAACGGATACGCAGTATTTT. This sequence encodes CASTPRRTDTQYF.

The V call is TRBV5-4, the J call TRBJ2-2, with 11 positions matching TRBD2. The CDR3 spans 15 residues. CDR1 is SGHNT and CDR2 is YYREEE in the germline V gene (reference sequence). With 4 bases clipped from V and 3 bases from J, the junction kept 2 bases outside the gene matches. The CDR3 nucleotides are TGTGCCAGCAGCCCGGGACTAGCGGACACCGGGGAGCTGTTTTTT. Translating it yields CASSPGLADTGELFF.

The chain couples TRBV12-5 to TRBJ1-2, with D hard to call. There are 14 residues in the CDR3. Germline V gene sequence: CDR1 LGHNT, CDR2 FRNRAP. Trimming cost V 0 bases and J 8 bases, with 13 bases left between them. CDR3 loop: CASGLVPGNGGYTF. In nucleotides, the CDR3 is TGTGCTAGTGGTTTGGTACCGGGCAATGGGGGCTACACCTTC.

V gene TRBV27 combines with J gene TRBJ2-3; 7 positions match TRBD2. The CDR3 is 17 residues long. Germline-derived CDR1 and CDR2 are MNHEY and SMNVEV (reference sequence). V gave up 6 bases and J gave up 2 bases; unmatched junction bases: 14. The CDR3 sequence is CASSPPRVAGHTDTQYF. The CDR3 nucleotides are TGTGCCAGCAGCCCCCCTCGAGTAGCGGGTCACACAGATACGCAGTATTTT.

Concerning this clone itself: A junction end diverges from the germline sequence, so it may reflect a read error. The rearrangement links TRBV6-1 to TRBJ2-7; 9 bases align to TRBD2. Germline CDR1 is MNHNS and CDR2 is SASEGT. The CDR3 has 17 residues. CDR3 DNA: TGTGCCAGCAGCGAAGGCGGGGGGGCTAGCGGTCCCTACGAGCAGTACTTC. Translating gives CASSEGGGASGPYEQYF.

The V call is TRBV7-3, the J call TRBJ2-1, with D maybe TRBD2 (6 bases). Trimming took off 5 bases at V and 5 bases at J, with 19 bases between the two ends. The CDR3 length is 16 residues. Germline V gives CDR1 SGHTA, CDR2 FQGTGA. This CDR3 reads CASSPKGRLVHNEQFF. The CDR3, as DNA: TGTGCCAGCAGCCCAAAGGGCAGACTAGTTCACAATGAGCAGTTCTTC.

The rearrangement joins TRBV5-4 to TRBJ2-2, with D possibly being TRBD1 or TRBD2 (5 bases each). This CDR3 comprises 15 residues. Germline lookup yields CDR1 SGHNT and CDR2 YYREEE (reference sequence). V dropped 4 bases and J dropped 2 bases, with 12 bases sitting between them. DNA of the CDR3: TGTGCCAGCAGCCCCGGGACCTTAAACACCGGGGAGCTGTTTTTT. Translating gives CASSPGTLNTGELFF.

The chain uses TRBV7-6 and TRBJ1-4; D perhaps matches TRBD1 (5 bases). V gave up 5 bases and J gave up 2 bases, with 18 bases separating them. The CDR3 sequence is 17 residues long. In germline, CDR1 is SGHVS, CDR2 FNYEAQ. In nucleotides, the CDR3 is TGTGCCAGCAGCCAATTGCCCGATCGGGGGACTAATGAAAAACTGTTTTTT. Its translation is CASSQLPDRGTNEKLFF.

The rearrangement links TRBV2 to TRBJ2-7; D remains ambiguous. This CDR3 is 15 amino acids long. CDR1 and CDR2 from the germline V gene are SNHLY and FYNNEI. The V and J ends lost 8 bases and 3 bases respectively, with 20 bases between them. This CDR3 is CASLDVRTIHYEQYF. The CDR3 DNA sequence: TGTGCCAGCCTGGACGTGCGTACGATTCACTACGAGCAGTACTTC. The variable domain in full, completed from reference TRBV2 and TRBJ2-7, reads EPEVTQTPSHQVTQMGQEVILRCVPISNHLYFYWYRQILGQKVEFLVSFYNNEISEKSEIFDDQFSVERPDGSNFTLKIRSTKLEDSAMYFCASLDVRTIHYEQYFGPGTRLTVT.

The chain is built from TRBV30 and TRBJ2-5, with TRBD1 as a possible D gene (6 bases). Near its end, the DNA agrees better with TRBJ2-7, so the J call may be wrong. Germline CDR1 is GTSNPN and CDR2 is SVGIG (reference sequence). The CDR3 consists of 12 residues. This CDR3 reads CAWSTQGYEQYF. Here the CDR3 DNA reads TGTGCCTGGAGTACACAGGGCTACGAGCAGTACTTC.

This chain joins TRBV18 and TRBJ2-1; D is unclear. There are 14 residues in the CDR3. The germline CDR1 and CDR2 sequences are KGHSH and LQKENI. Trimming pared 3 bases from V and 12 bases from J, leaving 18 bases between. The CDR3, as DNA: TGTGCCAGCTCACCCCCAGGACGGCCGGATGGGCAGTTCTTC. It specifies CASSPPGRPDGQFF.

The gene calls are TRBV7-8 and TRBJ2-7; a weak D match, TRBD2 (5 bases). Per the germline V gene, CDR1 is SGHVS and CDR2 is FQNEAQ. This CDR3 is 12 amino acids long. V shed 5 bases and J shed 2 bases, with 7 bases lying between them. The CDR3 sequence: CASSPGAYEQYF. In nucleotides, the CDR3 is TGTGCCAGCAGCCCCGGGGCCTACGAGCAGTACTTC.